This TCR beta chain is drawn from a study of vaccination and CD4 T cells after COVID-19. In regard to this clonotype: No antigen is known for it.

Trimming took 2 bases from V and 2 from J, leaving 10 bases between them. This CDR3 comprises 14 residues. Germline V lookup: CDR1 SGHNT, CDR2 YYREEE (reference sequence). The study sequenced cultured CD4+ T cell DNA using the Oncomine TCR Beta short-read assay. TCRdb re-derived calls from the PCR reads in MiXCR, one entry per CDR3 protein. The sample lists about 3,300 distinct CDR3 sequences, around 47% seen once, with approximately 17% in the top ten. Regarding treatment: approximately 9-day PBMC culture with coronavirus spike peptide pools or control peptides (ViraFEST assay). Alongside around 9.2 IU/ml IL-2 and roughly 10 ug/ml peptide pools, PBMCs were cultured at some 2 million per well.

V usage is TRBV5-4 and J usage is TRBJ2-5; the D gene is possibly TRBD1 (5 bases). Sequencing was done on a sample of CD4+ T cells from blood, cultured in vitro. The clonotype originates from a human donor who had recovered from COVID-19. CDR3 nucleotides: TGTGCCAGCAGCTTTGGGCAGGGACAAGAGACCCAGTACTTC. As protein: CASSFGQGQETQYF.